Detailed here is one T cell receptor beta chain. This specimen comes from a study of blood T cell repertoires in COVID-19. About the research overall: PBMCs, B-cell-depleted T cells, or T cells were the source of the cDNA or gDNA that made up the material.

Original data processing: Reference gene primer amplification gave nucleated cell count estimates. Assay: immunoSEQ multiplex PCR; the TCRdb copy retains only in-frame clones and omits some. V and J calls and clone size are copied from that table; D and trimming were computed from the DNA. The repertoire holds 150,000 to 200,000 clones, around nine tenths seen once, with roughly 3.7% in the top ten. Looked up from germline, CDR1 is SGHDN and CDR2 is FVKESK. Trimming stripped 1 base from V and 8 bases from J, with 12 bases between. The CDR3 has 14 amino acids. The sequence was collected from a man between 18 and 29 years old with active or convalescent COVID-19. V usage is TRBV14 and J usage is TRBJ2-1, with D perhaps TRBD2 (5 bases). Source material: peripheral blood. CDR3 protein: CASSQVLGLDEQFF. The DNA of the CDR3 is TGTGCCAGCAGCCAAGTACTAGGTCTCGATGAGCAGTTCTTC.